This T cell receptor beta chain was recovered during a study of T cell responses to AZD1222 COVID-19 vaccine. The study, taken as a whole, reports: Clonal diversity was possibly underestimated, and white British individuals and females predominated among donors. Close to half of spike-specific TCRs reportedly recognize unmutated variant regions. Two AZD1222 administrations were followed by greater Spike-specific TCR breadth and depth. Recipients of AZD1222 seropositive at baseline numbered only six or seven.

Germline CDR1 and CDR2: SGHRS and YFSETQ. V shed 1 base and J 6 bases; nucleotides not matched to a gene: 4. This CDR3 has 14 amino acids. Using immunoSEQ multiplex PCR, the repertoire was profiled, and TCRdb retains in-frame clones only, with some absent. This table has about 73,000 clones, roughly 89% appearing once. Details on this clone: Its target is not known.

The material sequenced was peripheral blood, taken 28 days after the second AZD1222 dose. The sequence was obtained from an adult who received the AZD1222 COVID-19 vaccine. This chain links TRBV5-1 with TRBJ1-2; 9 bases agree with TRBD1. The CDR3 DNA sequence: TGCGCCAGCAGCTTGTCAGGGACAGGGCATGGCTACACCTTC. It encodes CASSLSGTGHGYTF.